The text below deals with one T cell receptor (beta chain). Its cognate antigen has yet to be identified. No quality values exist for individual bases; no much larger clone is one base distant. TCRbeta CDR3 regions were amplified from genomic DNA by means of the immunoSEQ Assay, a bias-controlled multiplex PCR. The authors' pipeline ran thus. The number of nucleated cells in each sample was estimated by amplification of reference gene primers within the assay. Sequence reads were collapsed and filtered to measure the absolute abundance of every unique TCRbeta CDR3 rearrangement. For each sample, productive Simpson clonality was calculated as the square root of Simpson's diversity index across productive rearrangements. TCRdb carries this immuneACCESS record with in-frame sequences only. Its versions omit some clonotypes, under half of them owing to an unresolved V gene in the studies checked, with the rest unexplained. Clone size and the V and J calls come from that table; the DNA yielded D and trimming. The sample table holds tens of thousands of clones, of which around three quarters were seen once. The ten largest account for about 7% of the sample.

The collaborating institutions used their own protocols to collect whole blood in K2EDTA tubes. For TCRbeta analysis, collaborators shipped samples as frozen whole blood, isolated PBMCs, or DNA extracted from either of those sample types. The record originates from a study of blood T cell repertoires in COVID-19 (dated by TCRdb to 2020 to 2021). Regarding the research as a whole: Samples from collaborators originated in the United States, Italy and Spain and spanned both the acute and convalescent phases of COVID-19. The material from the prospective study consisted of cDNA or gDNA derived from T cells, B-cell-depleted T cells, or PBMCs. Subjects who had been exposed to COVID-19, were actively infected with it, or had recovered from it provided the deeply sampled blood TCRbeta repertoires that made up the dataset. A freely available public database, intended as a resource for researchers studying the immune response to SARS-CoV-2, is where the repertoires were released. The samples were drawn from the first 160 participants of the ongoing ImmuneRACE study and from some 1,300 subjects provided by 6 global collaborators. A de-identified subject ID, COVID-19 status, age in years and sex were almost always included in the sample metadata. Where available, HLA class I and class II types were obtained from metadata supplied by the sample provider rather than from assay-based typing.

Study-level results and caveats: How much clinical and demographic metadata was included differed by source and by participant, and the metadata was provided uncurated.

The source is a man between 65 and 85 years old with acute or convalescent COVID-19. The specimen was peripheral blood.

In nucleotides, the sequence is TGTGCCAGCAGTGAAGCTTGGAGGGCCAACACCATATATTTT. This is translated as CASSEAWRANTIYF. The sequence is built from TRBV6-1 and TRBJ1-3, with an unclear D gene assignment. The CDR3 starts with the cysteine, ends with the phenylalanine, and has 14 residues. This entry keeps only the CDR3 DNA: 42 bases, framed from base 1. V is reduced by 0 bases and J by 7 bases, leaving a spacing of 10 bases between them. CDR1 MNHNS and CDR2 SASEGT are derived from the germline V gene.